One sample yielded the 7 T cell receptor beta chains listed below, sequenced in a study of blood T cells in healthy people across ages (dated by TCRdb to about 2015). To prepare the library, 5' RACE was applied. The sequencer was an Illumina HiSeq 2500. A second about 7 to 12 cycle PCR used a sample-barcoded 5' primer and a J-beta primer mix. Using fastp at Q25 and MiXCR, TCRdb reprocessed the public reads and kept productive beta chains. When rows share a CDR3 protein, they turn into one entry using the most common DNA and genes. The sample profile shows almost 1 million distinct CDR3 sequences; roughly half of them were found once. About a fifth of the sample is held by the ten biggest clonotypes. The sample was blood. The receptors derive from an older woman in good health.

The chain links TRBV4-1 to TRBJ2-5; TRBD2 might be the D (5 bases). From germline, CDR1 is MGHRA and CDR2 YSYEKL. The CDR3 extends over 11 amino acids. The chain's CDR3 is CTPHGNETQYF. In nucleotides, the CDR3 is TGCACACCCCACGGGAATGAGACCCAGTACTTC.

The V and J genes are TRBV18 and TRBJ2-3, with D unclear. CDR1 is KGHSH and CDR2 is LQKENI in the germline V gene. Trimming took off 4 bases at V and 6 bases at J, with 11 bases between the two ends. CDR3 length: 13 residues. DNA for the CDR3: TGTGCCAGCTCACAAGAAACGTTGGATACGCAGTATTTT. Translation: CASSQETLDTQYF. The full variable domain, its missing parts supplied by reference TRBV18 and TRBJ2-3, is NAGVMQNPRHLVRRRGQEARLRCSPMKGHSHVYWYRQLPEEGLKFMVYLQKENIIDESGMPKERFSAEFPKEGPSILRIQQVVRGDSAAYFCASSQETLDTQYFGPGTRLTVL.

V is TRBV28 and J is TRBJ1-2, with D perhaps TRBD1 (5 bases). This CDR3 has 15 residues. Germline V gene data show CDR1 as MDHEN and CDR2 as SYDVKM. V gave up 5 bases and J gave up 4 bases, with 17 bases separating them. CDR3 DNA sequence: TGTGCCAGCAGTCAGAGGGGCGCAGCAGCCTATGGCTACACCTTC. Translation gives CASSQRGAAAYGYTF.

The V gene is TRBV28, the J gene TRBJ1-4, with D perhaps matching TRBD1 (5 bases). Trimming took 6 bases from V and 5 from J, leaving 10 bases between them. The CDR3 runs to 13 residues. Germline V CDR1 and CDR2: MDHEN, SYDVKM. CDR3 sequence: CASRGDLNEKLFF. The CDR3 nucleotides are TGTGCCAGCAGGGGGGATCTAAATGAAAAACTGTTTTTT.

CDR3 bases: TGCAGTGCGGAGCTTGGGGGGGGCTATGGCTACACCTTC. It encodes CSAELGGGYGYTF. The rearrangement joins TRBV20-1 to TRBJ1-2, with TRBD1 as a possible D gene (5 bases). V lost 6 bases to trimming and J lost 4 bases, with 15 bases between them. Germline CDR1 DFQATT, CDR2 SNEGSKA (reference sequence). CDR3 length: 13 amino acids.

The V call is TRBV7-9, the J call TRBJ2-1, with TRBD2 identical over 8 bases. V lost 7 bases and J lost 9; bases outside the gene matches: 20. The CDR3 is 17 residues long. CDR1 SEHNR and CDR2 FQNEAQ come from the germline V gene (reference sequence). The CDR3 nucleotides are TGTGCCAGCACCCCCGGGAGGGTTGAGCGGGAGTCCCCTGAGCAGTTCTTC. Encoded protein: CASTPGRVERESPEQFF.

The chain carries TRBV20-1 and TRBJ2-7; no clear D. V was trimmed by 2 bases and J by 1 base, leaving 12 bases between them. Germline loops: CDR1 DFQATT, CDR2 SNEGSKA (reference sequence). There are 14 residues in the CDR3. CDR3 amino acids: CSARTLSRSYEQYF. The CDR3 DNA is TGCAGTGCTAGAACGCTATCTCGTTCCTACGAGCAGTACTTC.